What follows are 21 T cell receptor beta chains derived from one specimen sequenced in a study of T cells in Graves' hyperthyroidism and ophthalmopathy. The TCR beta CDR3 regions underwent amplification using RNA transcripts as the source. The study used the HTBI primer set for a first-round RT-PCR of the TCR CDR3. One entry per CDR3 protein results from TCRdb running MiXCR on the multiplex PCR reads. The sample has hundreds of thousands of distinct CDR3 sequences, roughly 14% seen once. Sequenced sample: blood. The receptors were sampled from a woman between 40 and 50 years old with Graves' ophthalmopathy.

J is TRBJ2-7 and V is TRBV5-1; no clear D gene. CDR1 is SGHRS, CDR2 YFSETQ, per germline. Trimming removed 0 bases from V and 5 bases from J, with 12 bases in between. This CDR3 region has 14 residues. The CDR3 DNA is TGCGCCAGCAGCTTGGCTCAACGGCACGACGAGCAGTACTTC. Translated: CASSLAQRHDEQYF.

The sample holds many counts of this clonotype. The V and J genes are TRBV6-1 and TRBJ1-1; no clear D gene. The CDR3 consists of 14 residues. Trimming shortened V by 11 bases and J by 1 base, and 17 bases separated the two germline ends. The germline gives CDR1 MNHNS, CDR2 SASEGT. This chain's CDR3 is CAVLPGWANTEAFF. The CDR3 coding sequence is TGTGCCGTACTGCCCGGGTGGGCGAACACTGAAGCTTTCTTT.

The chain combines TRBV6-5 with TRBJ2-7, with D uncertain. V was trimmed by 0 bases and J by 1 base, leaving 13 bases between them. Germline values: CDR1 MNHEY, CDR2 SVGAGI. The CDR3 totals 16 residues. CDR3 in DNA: TGTGCCAGCAGTTACTCATTCACCGGCGCATCCTACGAGCAGTACTTC. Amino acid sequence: CASSYSFTGASYEQYF.

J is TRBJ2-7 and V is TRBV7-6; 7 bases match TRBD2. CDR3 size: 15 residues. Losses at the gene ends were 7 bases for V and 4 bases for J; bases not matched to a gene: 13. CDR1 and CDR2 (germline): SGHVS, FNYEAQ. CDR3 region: CASTIGGSGTYEQYF. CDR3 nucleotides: TGTGCCAGCACCATAGGAGGGAGCGGGACGTACGAGCAGTACTTC.

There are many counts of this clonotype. The CDR3 here is CASSSQGSNEQFF. CDR3 DNA: TGTGCCAGTAGTTCACAGGGTTCCAATGAGCAGTTCTTC. The genes are TRBV19 and TRBJ2-1; D might be TRBD1 (6 bases). This CDR3 is 13 amino acids long. Trimming cost V 5 bases and J 6 bases, with 11 bases left between them. Germline V gives CDR1 LNHDA, CDR2 SQIVND (reference sequence).

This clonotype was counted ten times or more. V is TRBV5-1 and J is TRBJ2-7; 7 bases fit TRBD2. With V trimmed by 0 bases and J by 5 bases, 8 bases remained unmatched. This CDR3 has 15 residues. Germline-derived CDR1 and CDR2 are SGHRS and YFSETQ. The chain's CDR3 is CASSLARTRRDEQYF. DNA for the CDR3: TGCGCCAGCAGCTTGGCCCGGACTAGGAGGGACGAGCAGTACTTC.

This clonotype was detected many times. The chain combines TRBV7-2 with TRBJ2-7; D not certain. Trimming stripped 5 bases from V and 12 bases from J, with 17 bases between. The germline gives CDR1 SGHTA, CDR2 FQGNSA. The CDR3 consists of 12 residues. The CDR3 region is CASSPPNSPLYF. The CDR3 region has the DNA TGTGCCAGCAGCCCACCGAACTCGCCGCTGTACTTC.

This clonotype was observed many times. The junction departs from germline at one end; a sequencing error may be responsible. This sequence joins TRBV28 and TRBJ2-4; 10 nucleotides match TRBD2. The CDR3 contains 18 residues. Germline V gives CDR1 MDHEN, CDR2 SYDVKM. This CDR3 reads CTSSSYTSSGSVKNIQYF. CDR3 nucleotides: TGTACCAGCAGTTCATACACATCTAGCGGGAGTGTCAAAAACATTCAGTACTTC.

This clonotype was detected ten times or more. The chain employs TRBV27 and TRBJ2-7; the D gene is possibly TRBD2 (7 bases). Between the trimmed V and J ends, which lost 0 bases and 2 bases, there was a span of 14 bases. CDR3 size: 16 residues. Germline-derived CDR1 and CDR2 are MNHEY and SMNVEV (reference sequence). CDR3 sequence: CASSLSNRRGPYEQYF. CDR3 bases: TGTGCCAGCAGTTTATCGAATCGGCGGGGGCCCTACGAGCAGTACTTC.

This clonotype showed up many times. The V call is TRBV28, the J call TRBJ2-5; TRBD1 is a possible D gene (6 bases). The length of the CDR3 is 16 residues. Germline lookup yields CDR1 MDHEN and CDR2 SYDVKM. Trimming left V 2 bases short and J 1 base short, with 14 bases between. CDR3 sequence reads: CASSLAEVRGQETQYF. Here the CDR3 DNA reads TGTGCCAGCAGTTTAGCTGAGGTCAGGGGCCAAGAGACCCAGTACTTC.

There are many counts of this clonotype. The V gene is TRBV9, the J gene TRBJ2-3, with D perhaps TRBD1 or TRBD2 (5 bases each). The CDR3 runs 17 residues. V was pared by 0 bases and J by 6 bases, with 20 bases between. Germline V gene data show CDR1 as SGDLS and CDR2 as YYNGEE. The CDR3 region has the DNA TGTGCCAGCAGCGTAGATTCAGGGAGAGGATTTCGGGATACGCAGTATTTT. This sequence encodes CASSVDSGRGFRDTQYF.

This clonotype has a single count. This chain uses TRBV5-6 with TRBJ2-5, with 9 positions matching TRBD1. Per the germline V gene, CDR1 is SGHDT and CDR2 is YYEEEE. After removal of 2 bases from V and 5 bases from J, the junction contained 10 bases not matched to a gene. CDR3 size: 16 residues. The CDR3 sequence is CASSLLGQGSGETQYF. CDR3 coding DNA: TGTGCCAGCAGCTTACTCGGACAGGGGTCGGGGGAGACCCAGTACTTC.

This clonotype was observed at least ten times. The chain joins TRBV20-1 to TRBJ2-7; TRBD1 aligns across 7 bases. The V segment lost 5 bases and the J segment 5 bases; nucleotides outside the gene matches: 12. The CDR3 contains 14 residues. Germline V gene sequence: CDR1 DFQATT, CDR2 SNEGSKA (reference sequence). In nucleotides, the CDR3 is TGCAGTGCTCCTTTGACAGGGTTTTTCGACGAGCAGTACTTC. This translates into CSAPLTGFFDEQYF.

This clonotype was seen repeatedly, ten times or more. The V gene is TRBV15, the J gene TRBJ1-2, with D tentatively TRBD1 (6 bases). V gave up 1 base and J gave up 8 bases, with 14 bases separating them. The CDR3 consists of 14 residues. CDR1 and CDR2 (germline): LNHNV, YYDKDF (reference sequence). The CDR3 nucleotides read TGTGCCACCAGCAGAGCAGGGGAAGCTATGGGCTACACCTTC. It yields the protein CATSRAGEAMGYTF.

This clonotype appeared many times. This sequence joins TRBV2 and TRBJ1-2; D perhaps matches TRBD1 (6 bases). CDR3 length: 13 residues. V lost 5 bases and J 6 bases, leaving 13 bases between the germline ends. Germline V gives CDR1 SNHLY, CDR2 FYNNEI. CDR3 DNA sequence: TGTGCCAGCAGTATGCAGGGGAATGATGGCTACACCTTC. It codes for CASSMQGNDGYTF.

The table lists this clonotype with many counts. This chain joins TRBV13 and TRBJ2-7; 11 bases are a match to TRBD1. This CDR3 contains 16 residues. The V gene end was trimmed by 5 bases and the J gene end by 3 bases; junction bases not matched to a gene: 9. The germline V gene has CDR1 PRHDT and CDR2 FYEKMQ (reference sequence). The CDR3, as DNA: TGTGCCAGCAGCCCTACCGGGACAGGGGGTCTCTACGAGCAGTACTTC. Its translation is CASSPTGTGGLYEQYF.

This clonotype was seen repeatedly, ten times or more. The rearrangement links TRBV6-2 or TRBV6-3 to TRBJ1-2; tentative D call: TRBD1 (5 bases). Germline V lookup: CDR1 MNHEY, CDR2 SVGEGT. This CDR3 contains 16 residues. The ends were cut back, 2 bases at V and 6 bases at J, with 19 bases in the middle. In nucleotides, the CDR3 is TGTGCCAGCAGTTACAAGGTCGGCAGGGTAGATGATGGCTACACCTTC. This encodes CASSYKVGRVDDGYTF.

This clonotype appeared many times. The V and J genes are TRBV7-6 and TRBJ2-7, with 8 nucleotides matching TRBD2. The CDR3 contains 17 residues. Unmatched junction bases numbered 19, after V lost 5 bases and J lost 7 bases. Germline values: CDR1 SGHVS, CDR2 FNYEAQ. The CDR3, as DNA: TGTGCCAGCAGCCCTAACATAGCTACGGGAGGGCCTGGGGAGCAGTACTTC. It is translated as CASSPNIATGGPGEQYF.

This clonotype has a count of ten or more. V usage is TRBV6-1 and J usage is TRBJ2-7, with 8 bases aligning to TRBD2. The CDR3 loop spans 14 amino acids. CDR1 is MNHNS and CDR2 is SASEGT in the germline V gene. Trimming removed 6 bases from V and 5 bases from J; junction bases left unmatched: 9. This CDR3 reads CASSVSGSYDEQYF. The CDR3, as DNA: TGTGCCAGCAGCGTAAGCGGGAGTTACGACGAGCAGTACTTC.

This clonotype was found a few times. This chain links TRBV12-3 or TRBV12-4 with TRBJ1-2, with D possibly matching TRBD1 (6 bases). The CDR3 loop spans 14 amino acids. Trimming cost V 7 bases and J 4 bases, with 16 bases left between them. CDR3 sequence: CASILTGETYGYTF. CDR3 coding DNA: TGTGCCAGCATCTTGACAGGCGAAACCTATGGCTACACCTTC.

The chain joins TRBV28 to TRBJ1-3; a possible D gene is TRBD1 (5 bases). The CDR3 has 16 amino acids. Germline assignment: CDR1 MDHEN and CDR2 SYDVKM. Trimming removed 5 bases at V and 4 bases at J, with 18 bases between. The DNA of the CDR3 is TGTGCCAGCAGTCCCCGGGACCTAACGTGGGGAAACACCATATATTTT. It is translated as CASSPRDLTWGNTIYF.